The clone carrying this T cell receptor beta chain was seen a handful of times. Antigen unknown. The data belong to a study of T-cell reconstitution after alpha-beta-depleted transplantation in children. Study-wide results and limits: Reports say that about two months after transplant, the alpha-beta T cells came out of several hundred graft clones that had expanded. The authors attributed T-cell counts and diversity one year after transplant mostly to newly produced T cells. Diversity of TCRbeta at day 60 was high in some patients, arising from surviving recipient T cells and thymic progenitors.

The authors prepared the TCRbeta library with unique molecular identifiers. Each CDR3 protein gets one entry after TCRdb re-called the PCR reads with MiXCR. The sample contains hundreds of thousands of distinct CDR3 sequences, about a sixth of which appear only once. The clonotype comes from a male patient aged 2-15 years who had a stem cell transplant for acute lymphoblastic leukemia, so the T cells may come from the graft donor. The material sequenced was PBMCs, mostly from graft donor cells, taken 360 days after TCRalphabeta/CD19-depleted stem cell transplant.

For the CDR3, the DNA is TGTGCCAGCAGCTTAGGCCGGTACAGGGTACTGAACACTGAAGCTTTCTTT. Translated, it gives CASSLGRYRVLNTEAFF. The J gene is TRBJ1-1, the V gene TRBV7-9; tentatively, D is TRBD1 (6 bases). CDR1 SEHNR and CDR2 FQNEAQ come from the germline V gene (reference sequence). V lost 1 base and J lost 0, with 15 bases in between. The CDR3 contains 17 residues.